Shown below are 25 T cell receptor beta chains from a single sample sequenced in a study of early T cells in non-severe SARS-CoV-2 infection. MiXCR was run by TCRdb on the 5' RACE reads, yielding one entry per CDR3 protein. Among roughly 26,000 distinct CDR3 sequences listed, about 4% were seen once. Sequenced: whole blood. The receptors were gathered from an adult who was a healthcare worker with PCR-confirmed SARS-CoV-2 infection or an uninfected control (not recorded which).

This clonotype was observed many times. This sequence joins TRBV11-2 and TRBJ2-1; the match to TRBD2 covers 10 bases. Germline-derived CDR1 and CDR2 are SGHAT and FQNNGV. The CDR3 sequence is 16 residues long. The J segment lost 2 bases and the V segment lost 5 bases, leaving 6 bases of the junction unmatched. The CDR3 bases are TGTGCCAGCAGCAGCTATAGCGGGGGGACCTACAATGAGCAGTTCTTC. Translation gives CASSSYSGGTYNEQFF. Drawing the rest from reference TRBV11-2 and TRBJ2-1, the complete variable domain is EAGVAQSPRYKIIEKRQSVAFWCNPISGHATLYWYQQILGQGPKLLIQFQNNGVVDDSQLPKDRFSAERLKGVDSTLKIQPAKLEDSAVYLCASSSYSGGTYNEQFFGPGTRLTVL.

In this sample, this clonotype turned up many times. The V call is TRBV6-2 or TRBV6-3, the J call TRBJ2-7; 9 nucleotides match TRBD2. This CDR3 is 17 amino acids long. CDR1 is MNHEY and CDR2 is SVGEGT in the germline V gene. J lost 0 bases, V lost 4 bases, and 10 bases had no gene match. CDR3 coding DNA: TGTGCCAGCAGTTCCCCGGGGCTAGCGGGGTCCTCCTACGAGCAGTACTTC. Translation: CASSSPGLAGSSYEQYF.

In this sample, this clonotype turned up many times. The chain joins TRBV5-1 to TRBJ2-7, with 12 bases identical to TRBD2. Germline V lookup: CDR1 SGHRS, CDR2 YFSETQ. CDR3 length: 16 residues. The V and J ends lost 2 bases and 5 bases, in that order; junction bases with no gene match: 8. CDR3 amino acids: CASSFDLAGGPNEQYF. The CDR3 region has the DNA TGCGCCAGCAGCTTTGATCTAGCGGGAGGGCCGAACGAGCAGTACTTC.

This clonotype was seen many times. V gene TRBV7-9 combines with J gene TRBJ2-7, with TRBD2 identical over 9 bases. From germline, CDR1 is SEHNR and CDR2 FQNEAQ (reference sequence). V dropped 2 bases and J dropped 2; count of bases not matched to a gene: 4. This CDR3 is built from 15 residues. The CDR3 DNA reads as TGTGCCAGCAGCTTATCGGCTAGCGGGGCCTACGAGCAGTACTTC. Protein: CASSLSASGAYEQYF.

The chain combines TRBV5-1 with TRBJ2-1; TRBD2 might be the D (6 bases). Germline V gene lookup returns CDR1 SGHRS and CDR2 YFSETQ. This CDR3 comprises 16 residues. V was cut by 4 bases and J by 3 bases, with 17 bases left in between. CDR3 region: CASSPLLAGGYNEQFF. Here the CDR3 DNA reads TGCGCCAGCAGCCCATTACTAGCAGGCGGCTACAATGAGCAGTTCTTC.

This clonotype was observed many times. The V call is TRBV7-9, the J call TRBJ2-1, with 10 bases identical to TRBD2. CDR1 is SEHNR, CDR2 FQNEAQ, per germline (reference sequence). Trimming cost V 5 bases and J 9 bases; bases outside gene matches: 16. This CDR3 has 17 residues. This chain's CDR3 is CASSPGSSSGSYGEQFF. The CDR3 region has the DNA TGTGCCAGCAGCCCAGGCAGTTCTAGCGGGAGTTATGGTGAGCAGTTCTTC.

This clonotype has ten or more counts. The chain employs TRBV7-2 and TRBJ2-6; D is unclear. Germline-derived CDR1 and CDR2 are SGHTA and FQGNSA. V lost 2 bases to trimming and J lost 2 bases, with 4 bases between them. The CDR3 runs to 14 residues. The CDR3 reads CASSLNPGANVLTF. The CDR3 DNA reads TGTGCCAGCAGCTTAAACCCTGGGGCCAACGTCCTGACTTTC. Based on the CDR3 plus reference TRBV7-2 and TRBJ2-6, the full variable domain is GAGVSQSPSNKVTEKGKDVELRCDPISGHTALYWYRQSLGQGLEFLIYFQGNSAPDKSGLPSDRFSAERTGGSVSTLTIQRTQQEDSAVYLCASSLNPGANVLTFGAGSRLTVL.

This clonotype occurred many times. This chain links TRBV29-1 with TRBJ2-7, with 11 bases fitting TRBD2. Looked up from germline, CDR1 is SQVTM and CDR2 is ANQGSEA. The CDR3 is 16 amino acids. V lost 5 bases and J lost 7; bases outside the gene matches: 16. This CDR3 is CSVTPGIAGGPQEQYF. In DNA form, the CDR3 reads TGCAGCGTTACGCCGGGAATAGCGGGAGGGCCACAGGAGCAGTACTTC.

This clonotype rates as medium-sized. The chain recombines TRBV9 with TRBJ2-1; the D is unclear. Trimming took off 0 bases at V and 13 bases at J, with 14 bases between the two ends. The V gene's germline CDR1 is SGDLS and CDR2 YYNGEE. This CDR3 has 13 residues. CDR3 nucleotide sequence: TGTGCCAGCAGCGTAGGGTCAGGAAGCAGACAGTTCTTC. Translating gives CASSVGSGSRQFF.

This clonotype was observed at least ten times. The chain recombines TRBV6-5 with TRBJ1-1; D ambiguous. The CDR3 consists of 14 residues. Germline CDR1 MNHEY, CDR2 SVGAGI. The V end was cut by 0 bases, the J end by 5 bases, with 10 bases between. The CDR3 loop reads CASSYSTIGTEAFF. The CDR3 DNA reads TGTGCCAGCAGTTACTCGACTATCGGGACTGAAGCTTTCTTT.

This clonotype was observed many times. The chain uses TRBV7-9 and TRBJ2-1; 9 nucleotides align to TRBD2. CDR3 length: 15 amino acids. J gave up 6 bases and V 5 bases, and 8 bases lay outside the gene matches. Per the germline V gene, CDR1 is SEHNR and CDR2 is FQNEAQ (reference sequence). The CDR3: CASSPTGLAPNEQFF. CDR3 sequence (DNA): TGTGCCAGCAGCCCAACGGGACTAGCTCCCAATGAGCAGTTCTTC.

This clonotype appeared many times. J is TRBJ1-4 and V is TRBV29-1; no firm D call. This CDR3 contains 10 residues. V was shortened by 7 bases and J by 7 bases, with 7 bases between the two germline ends. From germline, CDR1 is SQVTM and CDR2 ANQGSEA. CDR3 in amino acids: CSAGSEKLFF. The CDR3 DNA follows: TGCAGCGCCGGGAGTGAAAAACTGTTTTTT.

This clonotype was observed at least ten times. This chain links TRBV4-1 with TRBJ2-7, with D unresolved. Between the trimmed V and J ends, which lost 1 base and 3 bases, there was a span of 13 bases. The CDR3 is 15 residues long. Germline V gene sequence: CDR1 MGHRA, CDR2 YSYEKL. The CDR3 DNA reads as TGCGCCAGCAGCCAAGCCTCGGGTACATTCTACGAGCAGTACTTC. It codes for CASSQASGTFYEQYF.

This clonotype was counted ten times or more. The CDR3 protein is CASSAMKMKGLADVVGATGELFF. CDR3 DNA sequence: TGTGCCAGCAGTGCAATGAAAATGAAGGGACTAGCGGACGTCGTGGGGGCCACCGGGGAGCTGTTTTTT. The chain recombines TRBV25-1 with TRBJ2-2; 11 positions match TRBD2. V lost 4 bases, J lost 4 bases, and 26 bases stayed unmatched. CDR3 length: 23 amino acids. The germline CDR1 and CDR2 sequences are MGHDK and SYGVNS.

This clonotype was recorded at least ten times. This chain links TRBV7-3 with TRBJ2-2; 7 positions match TRBD1. Germline V CDR1 and CDR2: SGHTA, FQGTGA. V lost 4 bases, J lost 0 bases, and 2 bases stayed unmatched. The CDR3 is made up of 15 amino acids. The CDR3: CASSSGQTNTGELFF. CDR3 nucleotide sequence: TGTGCCAGCAGCTCGGGACAGACGAACACCGGGGAGCTGTTTTTT.

In its sample, this clonotype was seen many times. The rearrangement joins TRBV7-3 to TRBJ2-1; 9 positions agree with TRBD2. Losses at the gene ends were 6 bases for V and 6 bases for J; bases not matched to a gene: 9. There are 15 residues in the CDR3. Germline CDR1 SGHTA, CDR2 FQGTGA. The CDR3, as DNA: TGTGCCAGCAGGTCGAGCGGGAGGCCCAGCAATGAGCAGTTCTTC. This translates into CASRSSGRPSNEQFF.

The V call is TRBV6-5, the J call TRBJ2-7; D ambiguous. CDR1 MNHEY and CDR2 SVGAGI come from the germline V gene. V lost 0 bases and J 3 bases, leaving 12 bases between the germline ends. The length of the CDR3 is 15 residues. The CDR3 reads CASSYSRPELYEQYF. DNA for the CDR3: TGTGCCAGCAGTTACTCGCGGCCGGAGCTCTACGAGCAGTACTTC.

This clonotype was counted at least ten times. The V gene is TRBV2, the J gene TRBJ2-2; D might be TRBD1 (6 bases). Germline assignment: CDR1 SNHLY and CDR2 FYNNEI. V was pared by 1 base and J by 4 bases, with 19 bases between. The length of the CDR3 is 18 residues. This CDR3 is CASSEETRGIRGTGELFF. DNA for the CDR3: TGTGCCAGCAGTGAAGAGACCAGGGGTATCCGGGGCACCGGGGAGCTGTTTTTT.

This clonotype is medium-sized within its sample. V usage is TRBV6-2 or TRBV6-3 and J usage is TRBJ1-5, with TRBD1 as a possible D gene (5 bases). This CDR3 contains 17 residues. Germline assignment: CDR1 MNHEY and CDR2 SVGEGT. V lost 4 bases, J lost 0 bases, and 16 bases lay in between. The CDR3: CASSFPGGDGSNQPQHF. CDR3 nucleotides: TGTGCCAGCAGTTTCCCGGGCGGGGACGGTAGCAATCAGCCCCAGCATTTT.

This clonotype showed up many times. The chain couples TRBV30 to TRBJ2-3; D not certain. Trimming cost V 0 bases and J 14 bases, with 18 bases left between them. Germline V gene sequence: CDR1 GTSNPN, CDR2 SVGIG (reference sequence). The CDR3 covers 13 residues. CDR3 sequence: CAWSVDLSGPPYF. The CDR3 DNA follows: TGTGCCTGGAGTGTGGATCTCTCTGGCCCGCCGTATTTT.

This clonotype was recorded at least ten times. This sequence joins TRBV11-2 and TRBJ1-2, with 8 bases fitting TRBD1. Trimming cost V 5 bases and J 4 bases; bases outside gene matches: 12. This CDR3 spans 16 amino acids. CDR1 is SGHAT and CDR2 is FQNNGV in the germline V gene. The CDR3 DNA sequence: TGTGCCAGCAGCCCACGACAGGGGCCCGGGAGCTATGGCTACACCTTC. Its translation is CASSPRQGPGSYGYTF.

This clonotype was seen ten or more times. The chain couples TRBV29-1 to TRBJ2-4; D not resolved. V was pared by 4 bases and J by 0 bases, with 10 bases between. Germline-derived CDR1 and CDR2 are SQVTM and ANQGSEA. CDR3 size: 14 residues. CDR3 region: CSVALGVAKNIQYF. The DNA of the CDR3 is TGCAGCGTTGCCCTTGGAGTAGCCAAAAACATTCAGTACTTC.

This clonotype was found many times. The gene calls are TRBV10-3 and TRBJ2-4; 8 positions agree with TRBD1. The CDR3 contains 16 residues. V trimming: 3 bases; J trimming: 8 bases; junction bases outside the gene matches: 12. Germline V gives CDR1 ENHRY, CDR2 SYGVKD. CDR3 region: CAISDTDRDIQDIQYF. In DNA, the CDR3 is TGTGCCATCAGTGATACGGACAGGGACATCCAAGACATTCAGTACTTC.

This clonotype came up many times. The rearrangement joins TRBV6-6 to TRBJ2-7; D might be TRBD2 (6 bases). Germline CDR1 is MNHNY and CDR2 is SVGAGI (reference sequence). This CDR3 has 14 residues. The V gene lost 0 bases and the J gene lost 3 bases, with 9 bases spanning the gap. The CDR3 DNA follows: TGTGCCAGCAGTTACTCGGAGGGTAACTACGAGCAGTACTTC. Amino acid sequence: CASSYSEGNYEQYF.

This clonotype showed up many times. V and J are TRBV6-1 and TRBJ2-3; 9 bases map to TRBD1. V shed 8 bases, J shed 3 bases, and the junction held 3 bases outside the gene matches. This CDR3 contains 13 residues. The germline gives CDR1 MNHNS, CDR2 SASEGT. The CDR3 region has the DNA TGTGCCAGCCGGGACAGGGTAACAGATACGCAGTATTTT. It translates to CASRDRVTDTQYF.